Below, 9 T cell receptor beta chains from the same sample are listed, as sequenced in a study of cytomegalovirus exposure and HLA in healthy donors. PCR involved 60 Vbeta and 13 Jbeta primers. Sequencing used immunoSEQ multiplex PCR; TCRdb keeps in-frame clones, though not all of them. The sample contains roughly 100,000 clones, 65% to 80% of which appear only once. The sequenced sample consisted of PBMCs. The source is a man in his sixties in good health and CMV-seronegative.

This clone was recorded a few times. V usage is TRBV6-5 and J usage is TRBJ1-1, with 10 bases that match TRBD1. Germline-derived CDR1 and CDR2 are MNHEY and SVGAGI. The CDR3 has 14 residues. V lost 8 bases, J lost 3 bases, and 6 bases stayed unmatched. The CDR3 sequence: CASQNGQGDTEAFF. In DNA, the CDR3 is TGTGCCAGCCAAAACGGACAGGGGGACACTGAAGCTTTCTTT.

This clone was seen more than once but under ten times. The rearrangement joins TRBV6-4 to TRBJ2-1, with TRBD1 matching over 11 bases. The J segment lost 7 bases and the V segment lost 0 bases, leaving 5 bases of the junction unmatched. Germline-derived CDR1 and CDR2 are MRHNA and SNTAGT. The CDR3 spans 16 residues. As DNA, the CDR3 is TGTGCCAGCAGTGACTCTCCCGGGACAGGGGGAAATGAGCAGTTCTTC. Translating gives CASSDSPGTGGNEQFF.

The genes are TRBV18 and TRBJ1-5; no clear D gene. CDR1 KGHSH and CDR2 LQKENI come from the germline V gene. The CDR3 is 14 amino acids. V dropped 3 bases and J dropped 5 bases, with 11 bases sitting between them. Written as DNA, the CDR3 is TGTGCCAGCTCACCCCTTGCGCGGGATCAGCCCCAGCATTTT. Its translation is CASSPLARDQPQHF.

The genes are TRBV4-2 and TRBJ2-1; 8 nucleotides match TRBD2. The J segment lost 9 bases and the V segment lost 3 bases, leaving 22 bases of the junction unmatched. Looked up from germline, CDR1 is LGHNA and CDR2 is YNFKEQ. This CDR3 spans 19 amino acids. Here the CDR3 reads CASSQGSFGGAALFSEQFF. The CDR3 DNA sequence: TGTGCCAGCAGCCAGGGCTCCTTCGGGGGGGCCGCTCTATTCAGTGAGCAGTTCTTC.

This sequence joins TRBV4-2 and TRBJ2-3, with D possibly TRBD2 on 6 matching bases. The CDR3 covers 19 residues. Germline V gene data show CDR1 as LGHNA and CDR2 as YNFKEQ. Trimming left V 0 bases short and J 5 bases short, with 24 bases between. The CDR3 loop is CASSQDPAKIGRGGDTQYF. In nucleotides, the CDR3 is TGTGCCAGCAGCCAAGATCCAGCCAAGATAGGACGGGGAGGAGATACGCAGTATTTT.

The chain carries TRBV27 and TRBJ1-2, with a possible D match to TRBD1 (5 bases). The germline CDR1 and CDR2 sequences are MNHEY and SMNVEV (reference sequence). This CDR3 contains 15 residues. The ends were cut back, 6 bases at V and 9 bases at J, with 23 bases in the middle. This chain's CDR3 is CASRVIGTQGGSYTF. CDR3 coding DNA: TGTGCCAGCAGGGTAATCGGGACTCAAGGAGGAAGCTACACCTTC.

The CDR3 sequence: CASSDSGGWETQYF. In DNA form, the CDR3 reads TGTGCCAGCAGTGACTCAGGAGGGTGGGAGACCCAGTACTTC. The chain couples TRBV2 to TRBJ2-5; D is perhaps TRBD2 (6 bases). V was clipped by 3 bases and J by 5 bases, with 13 bases between them. Germline lookup yields CDR1 SNHLY and CDR2 FYNNEI. This CDR3 is built from 14 residues.

This clone turned up a few times. The rearrangement joins TRBV6-5 to TRBJ2-5; TRBD2 agrees at 8 bases. J lost 4 bases, V lost 6 bases, and 10 bases had no gene match. CDR1 is MNHEY and CDR2 is SVGAGI in the germline V gene. The CDR3 extends over 15 amino acids. CDR3 region: CASRPRLARGETQYF. The CDR3 region has the DNA TGTGCCAGCAGACCTCGACTAGCGCGCGGAGAGACCCAGTACTTC.

V is TRBV30 and J is TRBJ1-1, with D perhaps TRBD1 (6 bases). This CDR3 has 16 residues. Per the germline V gene, CDR1 is GTSNPN and CDR2 is SVGIG (reference sequence). With 3 bases removed from V and 0 bases from J, the gap between germline ends came to 17 bases. The CDR3 nucleotides read TGTGCCTGGAGCCGATCGAGGACAGAAATGAACACTGAAGCTTTCTTT. Translation gives CAWSRSRTEMNTEAFF.